This note documents a single TCR beta chain sequence. The specificity of this receptor is unknown. No conserved phenylalanine or tryptophan is present at the end of the CDR3, so a read error is the likely explanation. No DNA is shown, since the ends of the CDR3 on it are uncertain; the CDR3 is the one TCRdb lists. The CDR3 regions of human TCRbeta chains were subjected to immunosequencing. The original methods were these. Repertoire TCRs were matched against a reference library of SARS-CoV-2-specific TCRs generated with the MIRA antigen-specificity platform. Breadth was defined as the fraction of unique TCRs that were SARS-CoV-2-associated. Depth was defined as the fraction of total T cells that were SARS-CoV-2-associated. Using the MIRA data, each spike-specific TCR was mapped to the spike region that the TCR reacts to and placed in a CD4 or CD8 class. Log10-transformed breadth and depth values were compared by one-way ANOVA with Sidak's multiple comparisons tests. The clones in this table, taken by TCRdb from immuneACCESS, are in-frame only. Not every clone is retained; where verified, under half of the shortfall comes from an unresolved V gene, and the cause of the rest is unknown. V and J calls and clone size come straight from that table; D and trimming were deduced from the DNA. Counted in this sample were 140,000 to 150,000 clones; around 92% of them appeared once. More than 3% of the sample lies in the top ten.

The entry originates in a study of T cell responses to AZD1222 COVID-19 vaccine listed by TCRdb under 2021. In terms of the full investigation: TCR sequencing was performed for approximately 240 trial participants, of whom roughly 200 were given two doses of AZD1222 and around 26 were given two doses of MenACWY control vaccine. Trial participants were enrolled by age into subgroups of 18-55, 56-69 and 70-plus years, and 148, 28 and 57 TCR-sequenced participants, respectively, were included in these subgroups.

Study-wide findings and limitations: The whole spike protein was spanned by vaccine-associated CD4 TCRs, and dominant responses were seen in regions 160-218 and 743-854. Because no day 14 peak-response samples were available, the repertoires could be characterized only after the peak T cell response. Conclusions about previously exposed vaccinees are limited because only six or seven AZD1222 recipients were SARS-CoV-2 seropositive at baseline. Participants were mostly white British, with more females than males. The authors suggested clonal diversity may have been underestimated. In the small 56-69-year group, the increase in depth fell short of significance, most likely because of low power. Epitopes outside the regions mutated in the B.1.351 and B.1.1.7 variants were reportedly recognized by nearly half of the unique spike-specific TCRs. A significant rise in spike-specific TCR breadth and depth was observed after two AZD1222 doses relative to day 0 and relative to MenACWY recipients.

The CDR3 sequence runs 11 residues, both termini included. The meaning of the sample's time point label: about 28 days (+/-7) after the second vaccine dose. AZD1222 recipients with second doses at about 4 weeks or about 12 weeks were pooled, because spike-specific TCR depth and breadth did not differ between schedules. Vaccinee samples came from UK trials COV001 and COV002, including a single-blind randomized controlled phase 2/3 trial of AZD1222 (ChAdOx1 nCoV-19) in healthy adults. Trial participant PBMC samples were collected at day 0 and day 28 after the second dose for TCRbeta chain sequencing.

The chain is made from TRBV5-3 and TRBJ2-7; the D call TRBD2 from the table was never checked on the DNA. TRBV5-3 is an ORF; its function is uncertain. This sample comprised peripheral blood, obtained 28 days after the second AZD1222 dose. The clonotype comes from an adult who received the AZD1222 COVID-19 vaccine. The CDR3 protein is CARSFSRNPHS.